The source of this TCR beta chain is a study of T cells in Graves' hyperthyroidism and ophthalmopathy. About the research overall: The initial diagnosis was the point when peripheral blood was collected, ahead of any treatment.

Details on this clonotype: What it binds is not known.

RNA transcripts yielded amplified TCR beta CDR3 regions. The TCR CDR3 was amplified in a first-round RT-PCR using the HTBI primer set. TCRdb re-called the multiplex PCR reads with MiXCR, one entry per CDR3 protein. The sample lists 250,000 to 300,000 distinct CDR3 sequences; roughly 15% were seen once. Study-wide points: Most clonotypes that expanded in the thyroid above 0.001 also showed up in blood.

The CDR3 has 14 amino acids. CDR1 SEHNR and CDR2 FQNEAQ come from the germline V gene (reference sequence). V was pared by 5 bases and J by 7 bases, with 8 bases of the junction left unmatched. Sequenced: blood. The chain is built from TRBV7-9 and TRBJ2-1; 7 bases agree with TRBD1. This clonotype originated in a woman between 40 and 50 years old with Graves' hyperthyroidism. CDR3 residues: CASSRPDRANEQFF. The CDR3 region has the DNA TGTGCCAGCAGCCGACCCGACAGGGCGAATGAGCAGTTCTTC.